The next 24 T cell receptor beta chains were all read from a single sample in a study of blood T cell repertoires in COVID-19. Method: immunoSEQ multiplex PCR; TCRdb's copy keeps in-frame clones and lacks some. The data contain about 170,000 clones, 60% to 80% of them seen just once; the ten biggest clones take up 2.8%. The sequenced sample was peripheral blood. These receptors originate from a man in his 70s with acute or convalescent COVID-19.

The gene calls are TRBV13 and TRBJ2-2; 9 bases are a match to TRBD1. The ends lost 5 bases at V and 5 bases at J; junction bases unmatched: 21. Germline CDR1 is PRHDT and CDR2 is FYEKMQ (reference sequence). The CDR3 extends over 20 amino acids. CDR3 bases: TGTGCCAGCAGCAATTACCGGCGGACAGGGGCAGGAGCCCGTACCGGGGAGCTGTTTTTT. Translation gives CASSNYRRTGAGARTGELFF.

The chain is built from TRBV5-1 and TRBJ2-7; 11 nucleotides line up with TRBD2. From germline, CDR1 is SGHRS and CDR2 YFSETQ. The ends lost 0 bases at V and 4 bases at J; junction bases unmatched: 12. This CDR3 spans 18 amino acids. CDR3 in DNA: TGCGCCAGCAGCTTGGTCTCCCTAGCGGGAGGCGATAGGTACGAGCAGTACTTC. Its protein product is CASSLVSLAGGDRYEQYF.

This clone was observed a handful of times. The chain couples TRBV28 to TRBJ1-4; possibly TRBD1 for D (5 bases). There are 15 residues in the CDR3. Germline V gives CDR1 MDHEN, CDR2 SYDVKM. V was trimmed by 5 bases and J by 0 bases, leaving 10 bases between them. For the CDR3, the DNA is TGTGCCAGCAGTGCCCAGGGTGCAACTAATGAAAAACTGTTTTTT. Translating it yields CASSAQGATNEKLFF.

The chain's CDR3 is CASSLGTRNEQFF. CDR3 DNA: TGTGCCAGCAGCCTAGGGACTAGGAATGAGCAGTTCTTC. The genes are TRBV5-6 and TRBJ2-1; 8 bases map to TRBD2. After removal of 4 bases from V and 7 bases from J, the junction contained 4 bases not matched to a gene. There are 13 residues in the CDR3. CDR1 SGHDT and CDR2 YYEEEE come from the germline V gene.

The sample holds many counts of this clone. V is TRBV7-2 and J is TRBJ2-1; D is undetermined. This CDR3 region has 13 residues. V was pared by 2 bases and J by 7 bases, with 9 bases between. Germline CDR1 is SGHTA and CDR2 is FQGNSA. The CDR3 DNA is TGTGCCAGCAGCTTACTTAACCGGAATGAGCAGTTCTTC. Protein sequence: CASSLLNRNEQFF.

The chain carries TRBV20-1 and TRBJ1-4; unclear D gene. The V end lost 5 bases, the J end lost 6 bases, and 7 bases lay between the germline ends. The CDR3 loop spans 11 amino acids. The V gene's germline CDR1 is DFQATT and CDR2 SNEGSKA (reference sequence). The CDR3 DNA reads as TGCAGTGCTCGCGAGGATGAAAAACTGTTTTTT. Amino acid sequence: CSAREDEKLFF.

In its sample, this clone was seen once. The chain links TRBV2 to TRBJ1-5, with 9 bases matching TRBD1. The ends lost 6 bases at V and 4 bases at J; junction bases unmatched: 7. The CDR3 totals 15 residues. The germline V gene has CDR1 SNHLY and CDR2 FYNNEI. The CDR3 DNA is TGTGCCAGCAGGGCGGGACAGGGATATAATCAGCCCCAGCATTTT. It is translated as CASRAGQGYNQPQHF.

This clone has a handful of counts. This chain uses TRBV12-5 with TRBJ2-7; TRBD2 aligns across 12 bases. Germline trimming cut 4 bases from V and 6 bases from J; bases unmatched to any gene: 7. The CDR3 has 15 amino acids. Germline CDR1 LGHNT, CDR2 FRNRAP. This chain's CDR3 is CASGSTSGRRSEQYF. The CDR3 DNA sequence: TGTGCTAGTGGTTCGACTAGCGGGAGACGTTCCGAGCAGTACTTC.

This clone was seen only a few times. The V and J genes are TRBV4-2 and TRBJ1-3; unclear D gene. CDR1 is LGHNA and CDR2 is YNFKEQ in the germline V gene. Trimming took off 1 base at V and 0 bases at J, with 13 bases between the two ends. The length of the CDR3 is 17 residues. For the CDR3, the DNA is TGTGCCAGCAGCCAAGGCAGTTCCCGGAGCTCTGGAAACACCATATATTTT. Its protein is CASSQGSSRSSGNTIYF.

The rearrangement joins TRBV7-6 to TRBJ2-2, with 13 bases fitting TRBD2. V trimming: 0 bases; J trimming: 4 bases; junction bases outside the gene matches: 5. This CDR3 spans 18 amino acids. Germline V lookup: CDR1 SGHVS, CDR2 FNYEAQ. The CDR3 loop reads CASSLAKTSGRGTGELFF. The CDR3 nucleotides are TGTGCCAGCAGCTTAGCGAAAACTAGCGGGAGGGGCACCGGGGAGCTGTTTTTT. Full variable domain (rest looked up from reference TRBV7-6 and TRBJ2-2): GAGVSQSPRYKVTKRGQDVALRCDPISGHVSLYWYRQALGQGPEFLTYFNYEAQQDKSGLPNDRFSAERPEGSISTLTIQRTEQRDSAMYRCASSLAKTSGRGTGELFFGEGSRLTVL.

V usage is TRBV9 and J usage is TRBJ2-2; D gene unclear. The CDR3 length is 15 residues. Germline assignment: CDR1 SGDLS and CDR2 YYNGEE. Trimming stripped 0 bases from V and 5 bases from J, with 11 bases between. The DNA for the CDR3 is TGTGCCAGCAGCGTAGTGGCCCAAATGACCGGGGAGCTGTTTTTT. Amino acids: CASSVVAQMTGELFF.

The V call is TRBV11-3, the J call TRBJ2-1; 7 positions agree with TRBD1. The CDR3 is 16 amino acids. Germline trimming cut 2 bases from V and 0 bases from J; bases unmatched to any gene: 4. Per germline, CDR1 SGHNT and CDR2 YENEEA. The CDR3 DNA sequence: TGTGCCAGCAGCTTATCCCACAGGGGCTCCTACAATGAGCAGTTCTTC. Protein sequence: CASSLSHRGSYNEQFF. Variable domain in full (rest from reference TRBV11-3 and TRBJ2-1): EAGVVQSPRYKIIEKKQPVAFWCNPISGHNTLYWYLQNLGQGPELLIRYENEEAVDDSQLPKDRFSAERLKGVDSTLKIQPAELGDSAVYLCASSLSHRGSYNEQFFGPGTRLTVL.

The chain is built from TRBV5-1 and TRBJ1-1; weak D call: TRBD1 (6 bases). Trimming took off 4 bases at V and 6 bases at J, with 16 bases between the two ends. Germline assignment: CDR1 SGHRS and CDR2 YFSETQ. The CDR3 sequence is 14 residues long. CDR3 bases: TGCGCCAGCAGCCACGAACTAACAGGGTCTGAAGCTTTCTTT. Protein sequence: CASSHELTGSEAFF.

V and J are TRBV19 and TRBJ2-5, with 11 bases that match TRBD2. This CDR3 spans 17 amino acids. Trimming cost V 1 base and J 2 bases; bases outside gene matches: 6. Germline V gene sequence: CDR1 LNHDA, CDR2 SQIVND (reference sequence). As DNA, the CDR3 is TGTGCCAGTAGTATAGGCGGGACTAGCGGACAACAAGAGACCCAGTACTTC. It yields the protein CASSIGGTSGQQETQYF.

The chain uses TRBV6-5 and TRBJ1-5; D possibly corresponds to TRBD1 (6 bases). Trimming left V 7 bases short and J 3 bases short, with 16 bases between. CDR1 is MNHEY, CDR2 SVGAGI, per germline. CDR3 length equals 15 residues. The chain's CDR3 is CASTNRDMANQPQHF. The CDR3 DNA reads TGTGCCAGCACCAACAGGGATATGGCCAATCAGCCCCAGCATTTT.

This chain joins TRBV27 and TRBJ1-1; 8 nucleotides line up with TRBD1. Germline V gene data show CDR1 as MNHEY and CDR2 as SMNVEV (reference sequence). V lost 4 bases, J lost 1 base, and 11 bases stayed unmatched. This CDR3 is 17 amino acids long. The CDR3 loop is CASSSSYRGKGNTEAFF. The CDR3 DNA reads TGTGCCAGCAGTTCTTCCTACAGGGGGAAGGGGAACACTGAAGCTTTCTTT.

The chain joins TRBV27 to TRBJ2-2; TRBD2 agrees at 14 bases. The CDR3 loop spans 19 amino acids. Germline V CDR1 and CDR2: MNHEY, SMNVEV (reference sequence). The V and J ends lost 5 bases and 0 bases, in that order; junction bases with no gene match: 8. CDR3 nucleotide sequence: TGTGCCAGCAGTCGGCTCGGACTAGCGGGAGGATCGAACACCGGGGAGCTGTTTTTT. Translating it yields CASSRLGLAGGSNTGELFF.

CDR3 nucleotides: TGTGCCAGCAGACCAACACAGGGCATGAACACTGAAGCTTTCTTT. Translated, it gives CASRPTQGMNTEAFF. The chain couples TRBV6-5 to TRBJ1-1; possibly TRBD1 for D (6 bases). V was trimmed by 6 bases and J by 0 bases, leaving 14 bases between them. CDR1 MNHEY and CDR2 SVGAGI come from the germline V gene. CDR3 size: 15 residues.

The V and J genes are TRBV5-1 and TRBJ2-1; 7 nucleotides agree with TRBD1. Losses at the gene ends were 3 bases for V and 0 bases for J; bases not matched to a gene: 3. The CDR3 is 15 amino acids. CDR1 and CDR2 from the germline V gene are SGHRS and YFSETQ. The CDR3 reads CASSSGQSSYNEQFF. Written as DNA, the CDR3 is TGCGCCAGCAGCTCGGGACAGAGCTCCTACAATGAGCAGTTCTTC.

V usage is TRBV19 and J usage is TRBJ1-4, with 9 bases identical to TRBD1. There are 15 residues in the CDR3. CDR1 and CDR2 from the germline V gene are LNHDA and SQIVND (reference sequence). The V segment lost 6 bases and the J segment 6 bases; nucleotides outside the gene matches: 8. The chain's CDR3 is CASRRTGGTDEKLFF. The CDR3 nucleotides read TGTGCCAGTAGAAGAACAGGGGGCACGGATGAAAAACTGTTTTTT. Full variable domain (missing parts from reference TRBV19 and TRBJ1-4): DGGITQSPKYLFRKEGQNVTLSCEQNLNHDAMYWYRQDPGQGLRLIYYSQIVNDFQKGDIAEGYSVSREKKESFPLTVTSAQKNPTAFYLCASRRTGGTDEKLFFGSGTQLSVL.

This chain connects TRBV5-6 to TRBJ2-7; the match to TRBD2 covers 10 bases. The CDR3 length is 15 residues. Germline V lookup: CDR1 SGHDT, CDR2 YYEEEE. Losses at the gene ends were 2 bases for V and 6 bases for J; bases not matched to a gene: 8. DNA for the CDR3: TGTGCCAGCAGCTTTCCTTCTAGCGGGGGATCCGAGCAGTACTTC. As protein: CASSFPSSGGSEQYF.

This clone has a handful of counts. The chain recombines TRBV6-5 with TRBJ1-4; 8 positions agree with TRBD1. The CDR3 runs to 15 residues. Germline CDR1 and CDR2: MNHEY and SVGAGI. J lost 3 bases, V lost 4 bases, and 4 bases had no gene match. CDR3 residues: CASSFQQGANEKLFF. In nucleotides, the CDR3 is TGTGCCAGCAGTTTCCAACAGGGGGCTAATGAAAAACTGTTTTTT.

The V and J genes are TRBV28 and TRBJ1-2; the D gene is possibly TRBD1 (6 bases). V lost 5 bases and J 3 bases, leaving 13 bases between the germline ends. From germline, CDR1 is MDHEN and CDR2 SYDVKM. This CDR3 is 14 amino acids long. The CDR3 loop is CASSPGEGYYGYTF. Here the CDR3 DNA reads TGTGCCAGCAGTCCAGGGGAAGGGTACTATGGCTACACCTTC.

The rearrangement links TRBV4-1 to TRBJ2-1; the match to TRBD2 covers 13 bases. J was trimmed by 9 bases and V by 4 bases; bases with no gene match: 3. The germline CDR1 and CDR2 sequences are MGHRA and YSYEKL. The CDR3 loop spans 14 amino acids. DNA for the CDR3: TGCGCCAGCAGCCTTCGACTAGCGGGGGGTGAGCAGTTCTTC. It encodes CASSLRLAGGEQFF.